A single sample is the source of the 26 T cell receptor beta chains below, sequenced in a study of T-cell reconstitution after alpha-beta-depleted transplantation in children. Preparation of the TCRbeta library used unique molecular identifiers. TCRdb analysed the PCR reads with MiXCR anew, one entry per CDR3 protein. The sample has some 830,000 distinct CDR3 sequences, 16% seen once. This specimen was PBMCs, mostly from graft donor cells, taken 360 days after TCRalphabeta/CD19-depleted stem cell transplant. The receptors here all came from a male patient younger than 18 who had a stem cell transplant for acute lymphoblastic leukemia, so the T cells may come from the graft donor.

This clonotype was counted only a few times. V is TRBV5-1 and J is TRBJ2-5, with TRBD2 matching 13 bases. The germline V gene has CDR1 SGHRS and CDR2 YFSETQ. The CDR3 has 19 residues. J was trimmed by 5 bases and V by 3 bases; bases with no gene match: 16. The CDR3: CASSSLFQLAGGPLETQYF. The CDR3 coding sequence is TGCGCCAGCAGCTCTCTCTTCCAACTAGCGGGAGGGCCTTTGGAGACCCAGTACTTC.

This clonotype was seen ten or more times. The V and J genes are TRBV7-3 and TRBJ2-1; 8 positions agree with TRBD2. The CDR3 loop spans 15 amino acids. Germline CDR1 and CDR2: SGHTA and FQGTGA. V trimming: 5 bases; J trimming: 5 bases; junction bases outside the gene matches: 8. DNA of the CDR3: TGTGCCAGCAGCCAGTTGGGACTAGAGAACAATGAGCAGTTCTTC. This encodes CASSQLGLENNEQFF.

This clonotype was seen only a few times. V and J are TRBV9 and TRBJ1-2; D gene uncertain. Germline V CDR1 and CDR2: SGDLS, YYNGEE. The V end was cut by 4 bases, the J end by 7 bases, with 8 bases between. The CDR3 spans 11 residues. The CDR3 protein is CASSPGSGYTF. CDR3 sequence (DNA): TGTGCCAGCAGCCCTGGAAGTGGCTACACCTTC.

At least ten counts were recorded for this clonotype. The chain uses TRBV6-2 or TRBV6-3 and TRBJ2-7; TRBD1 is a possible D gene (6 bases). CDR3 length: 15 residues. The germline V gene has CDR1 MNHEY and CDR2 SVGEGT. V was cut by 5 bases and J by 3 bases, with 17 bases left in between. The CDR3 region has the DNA TGTGCCAGCAGTCGAATCCGGGACAATTACTACGAGCAGTACTTC. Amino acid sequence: CASSRIRDNYYEQYF.

CDR3 protein: CASSQDTRRASFYEQYF. The DNA of the CDR3 is TGCGCCAGCAGCCAAGATACGAGGCGGGCATCATTCTACGAGCAGTACTTC. The rearrangement links TRBV4-1 to TRBJ2-7, with a tentative D call TRBD2 (5 bases). Trimming stripped 0 bases from V and 3 bases from J, with 18 bases between. This CDR3 comprises 17 residues. Looked up from germline, CDR1 is MGHRA and CDR2 is YSYEKL.

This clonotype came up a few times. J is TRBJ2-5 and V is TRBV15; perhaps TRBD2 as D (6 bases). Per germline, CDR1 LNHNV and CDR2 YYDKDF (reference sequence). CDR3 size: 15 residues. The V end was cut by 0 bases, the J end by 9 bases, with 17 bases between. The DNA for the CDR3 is TGTGCCACCAGCAGAGACCGGGGACTGGCGGAGGCCCAGTACTTC. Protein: CATSRDRGLAEAQYF.

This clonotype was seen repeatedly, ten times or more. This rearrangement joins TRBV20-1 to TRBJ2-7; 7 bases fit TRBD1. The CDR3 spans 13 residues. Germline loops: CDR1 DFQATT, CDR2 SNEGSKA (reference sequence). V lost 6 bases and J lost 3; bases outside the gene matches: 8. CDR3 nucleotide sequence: TGCAGTGCCTACGCGGACAGGAGCTACGAGCAGTACTTC. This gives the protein CSAYADRSYEQYF.

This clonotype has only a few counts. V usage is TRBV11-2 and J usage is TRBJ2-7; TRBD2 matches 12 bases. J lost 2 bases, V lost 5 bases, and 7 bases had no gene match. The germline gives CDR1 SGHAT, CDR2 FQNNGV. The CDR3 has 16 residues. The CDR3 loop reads CASSGLAGGRTYEQYF. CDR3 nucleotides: TGTGCCAGCAGCGGGCTAGCGGGAGGGCGAACCTACGAGCAGTACTTC.

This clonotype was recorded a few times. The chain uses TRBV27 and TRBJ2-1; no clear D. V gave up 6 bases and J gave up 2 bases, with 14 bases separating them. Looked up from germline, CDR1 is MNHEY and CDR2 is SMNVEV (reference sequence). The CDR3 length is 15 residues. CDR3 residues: CASSASRMTYNEQFF. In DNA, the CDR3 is TGTGCCAGCAGCGCCTCGAGGATGACCTACAATGAGCAGTTCTTC.

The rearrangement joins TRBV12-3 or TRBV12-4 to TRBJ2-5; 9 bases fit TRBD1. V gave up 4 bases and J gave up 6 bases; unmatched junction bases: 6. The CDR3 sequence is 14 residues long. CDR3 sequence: CASSSTGGAKTQYF. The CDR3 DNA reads TGTGCCAGCAGTTCAACAGGGGGCGCAAAGACCCAGTACTTC.

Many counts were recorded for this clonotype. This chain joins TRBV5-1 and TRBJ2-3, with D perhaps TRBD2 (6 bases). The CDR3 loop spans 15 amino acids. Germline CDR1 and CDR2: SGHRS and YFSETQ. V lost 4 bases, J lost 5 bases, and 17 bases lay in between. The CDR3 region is CASSHFSGVKDTQYF. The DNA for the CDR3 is TGCGCCAGCAGCCACTTCTCGGGAGTGAAAGATACGCAGTATTTT.

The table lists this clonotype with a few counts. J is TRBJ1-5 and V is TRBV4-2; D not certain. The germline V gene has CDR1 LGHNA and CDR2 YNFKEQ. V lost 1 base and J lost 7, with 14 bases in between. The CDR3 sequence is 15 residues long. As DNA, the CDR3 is TGTGCCAGCAGCCAAGGGTATAGGGAATGGCAGCCCCAGCATTTT. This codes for CASSQGYREWQPQHF.

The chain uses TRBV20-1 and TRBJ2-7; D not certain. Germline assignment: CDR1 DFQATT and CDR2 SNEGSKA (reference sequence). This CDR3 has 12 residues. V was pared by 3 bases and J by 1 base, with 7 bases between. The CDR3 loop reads CSARVGSYEQYF. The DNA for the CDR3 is TGCAGTGCTAGGGTCGGGTCCTACGAGCAGTACTTC.

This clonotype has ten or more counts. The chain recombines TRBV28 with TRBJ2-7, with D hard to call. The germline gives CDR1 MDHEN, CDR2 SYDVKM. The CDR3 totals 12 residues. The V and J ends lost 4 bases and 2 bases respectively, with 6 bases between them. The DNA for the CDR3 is TGTGCCAGCAGTTCACCTGCCTACGAGCAGTACTTC. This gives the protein CASSSPAYEQYF.

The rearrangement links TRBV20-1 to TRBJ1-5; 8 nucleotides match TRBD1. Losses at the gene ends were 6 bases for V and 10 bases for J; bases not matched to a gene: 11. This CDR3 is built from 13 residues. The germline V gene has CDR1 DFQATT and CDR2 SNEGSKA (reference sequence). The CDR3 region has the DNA TGCAGTGCCAGGCAGGGGGCGGGGGTACCCCAGCATTTT. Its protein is CSARQGAGVPQHF.

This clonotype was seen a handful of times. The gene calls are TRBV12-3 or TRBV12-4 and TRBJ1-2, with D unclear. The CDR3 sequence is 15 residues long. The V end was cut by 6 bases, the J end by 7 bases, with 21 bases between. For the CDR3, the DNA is TGTGCCAGCAGCCCGACCGCTGGGAGAATCGGTGGCTACACCTTC. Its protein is CASSPTAGRIGGYTF.

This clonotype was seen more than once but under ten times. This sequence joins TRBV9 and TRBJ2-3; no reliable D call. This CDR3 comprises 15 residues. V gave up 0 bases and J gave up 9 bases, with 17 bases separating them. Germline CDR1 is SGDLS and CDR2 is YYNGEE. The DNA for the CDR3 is TGTGCCAGCAGCGTAGAATGGACCACCTACGACACGCAGTATTTT. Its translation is CASSVEWTTYDTQYF.

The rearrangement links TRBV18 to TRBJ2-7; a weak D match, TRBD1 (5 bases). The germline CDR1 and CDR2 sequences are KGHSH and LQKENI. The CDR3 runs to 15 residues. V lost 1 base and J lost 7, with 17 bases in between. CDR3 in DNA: TGTGCCAGCTCACCACGGGGCAGGCCGGCTGGGGAGCAGTACTTC. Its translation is CASSPRGRPAGEQYF.

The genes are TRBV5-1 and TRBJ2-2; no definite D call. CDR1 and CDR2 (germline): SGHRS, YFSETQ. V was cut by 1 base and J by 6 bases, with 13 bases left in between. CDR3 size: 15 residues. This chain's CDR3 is CASSLLAAGAGELFF. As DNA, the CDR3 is TGCGCCAGCAGCTTGTTAGCTGCCGGCGCCGGGGAGCTGTTTTTT.

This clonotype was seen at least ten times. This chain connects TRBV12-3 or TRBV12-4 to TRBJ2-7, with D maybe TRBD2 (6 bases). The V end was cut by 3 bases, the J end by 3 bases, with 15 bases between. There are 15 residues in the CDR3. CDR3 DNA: TGTGCCAGCAGTTTGGGGCTGGCGGGAAACTACGAGCAGTACTTC. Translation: CASSLGLAGNYEQYF.

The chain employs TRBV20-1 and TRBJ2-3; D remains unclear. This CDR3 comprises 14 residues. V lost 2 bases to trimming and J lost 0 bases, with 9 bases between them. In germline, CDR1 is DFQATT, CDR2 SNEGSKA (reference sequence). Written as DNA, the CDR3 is TGCAGTGCTAGAAGACCCGGGAGCACAGATACGCAGTATTTT. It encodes CSARRPGSTDTQYF.

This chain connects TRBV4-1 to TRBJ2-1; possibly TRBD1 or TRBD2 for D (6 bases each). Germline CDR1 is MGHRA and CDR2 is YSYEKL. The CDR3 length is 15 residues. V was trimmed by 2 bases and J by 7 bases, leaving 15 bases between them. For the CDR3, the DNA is TGCGCCAGCAGCCAAATACACAGGGCGGGAAATGAGCAGTTCTTC. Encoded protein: CASSQIHRAGNEQFF.

The CDR3 loop reads CASRGVPSGPNEQFF. As DNA, the CDR3 is TGTGCCAGCAGAGGGGTACCCAGTGGCCCCAATGAGCAGTTCTTC. The rearrangement joins TRBV6-1 to TRBJ2-1, with D maybe TRBD1 (5 bases). V was shortened by 6 bases and J by 6 bases, with 18 bases between the two germline ends. The CDR3 spans 15 residues. Germline CDR1 MNHNS, CDR2 SASEGT.

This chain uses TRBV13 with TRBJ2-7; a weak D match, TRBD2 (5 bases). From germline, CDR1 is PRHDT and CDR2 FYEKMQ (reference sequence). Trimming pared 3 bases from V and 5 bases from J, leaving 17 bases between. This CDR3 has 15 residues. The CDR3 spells CASSFRGFNNDEQYF. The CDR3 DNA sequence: TGTGCCAGCAGCTTTCGAGGGTTCAACAACGACGAGCAGTACTTC.

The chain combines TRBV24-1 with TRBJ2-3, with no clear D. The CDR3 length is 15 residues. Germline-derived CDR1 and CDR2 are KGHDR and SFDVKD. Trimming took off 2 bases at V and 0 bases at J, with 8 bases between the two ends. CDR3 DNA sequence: TGTGCCACCAGTGATTCGACCGGAAGCACAGATACGCAGTATTTT. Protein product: CATSDSTGSTDTQYF.

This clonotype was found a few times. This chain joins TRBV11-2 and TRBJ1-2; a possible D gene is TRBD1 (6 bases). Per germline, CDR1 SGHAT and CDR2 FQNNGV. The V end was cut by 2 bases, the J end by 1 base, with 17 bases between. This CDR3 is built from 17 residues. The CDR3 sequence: CASSLRGGLVVNYGYTF. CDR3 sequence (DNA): TGTGCCAGCAGCTTAAGGGGGGGCCTAGTAGTTAACTATGGCTACACCTTC.